This TCR beta chain was sequenced in a study of CD8+CD57+ T cells in acquired aplastic anemia. At the level of the study: The DNA of sorted CD4+ and CD8+ cells averaged approximately 3.2 ug. Healthy CD8+ samples averaged about 11.0 million reads.

Notes on the study in general: For CD8+ Simpson's diversity, patients and controls showed no significant difference. Patients and controls had in common approximately 29 CD8+ CDR3 sequences.

For CDR3 and TCR beta VDJ profiling, genomic DNA was the template used. TCRdb recomputed calls from the reads with MiXCR, one row per CDR3 protein. The table includes around 170,000 distinct CDR3 sequences, roughly 63% detected once. With regard to this clonotype: The antigen is undetermined.

The CDR3 loop spans 14 amino acids. Germline V lookup: CDR1 SGHRS, CDR2 YFSETQ. Trimming took off 5 bases at V and 4 bases at J, with 16 bases between the two ends. The rearrangement links TRBV5-1 to TRBJ2-7, with D tentatively TRBD2 (5 bases). This TCR was sampled from a human donor in good health. The material sequenced was sorted CD4+, CD8+, or CD8+CD57+ T cells (not recorded which) from PBMCs. The CDR3 DNA reads TGCGCCAGCAGTTACAGCGGACCATCGTACGAGCAGTACTTC. It is translated as CASSYSGPSYEQYF.